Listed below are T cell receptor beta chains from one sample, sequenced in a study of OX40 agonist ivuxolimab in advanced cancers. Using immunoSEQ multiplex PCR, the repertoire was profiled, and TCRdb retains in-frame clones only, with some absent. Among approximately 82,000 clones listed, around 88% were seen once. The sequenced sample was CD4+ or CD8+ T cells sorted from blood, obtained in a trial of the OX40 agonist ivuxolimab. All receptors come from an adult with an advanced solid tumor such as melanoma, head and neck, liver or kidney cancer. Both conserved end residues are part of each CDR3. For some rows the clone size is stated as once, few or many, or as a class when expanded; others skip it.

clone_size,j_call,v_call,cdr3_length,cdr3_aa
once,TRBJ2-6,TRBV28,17,CASHRGDLRSGANVLTF
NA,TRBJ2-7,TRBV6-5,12,CASSRQGHEQYF
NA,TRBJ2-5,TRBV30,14,CAWSVSGLGETQYF
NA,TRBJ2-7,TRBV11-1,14,CASSVSGTVYEQYF
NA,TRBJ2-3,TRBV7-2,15,CASSPQGVGADTQYF
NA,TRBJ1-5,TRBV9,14,CASSVDQGGQPQHF
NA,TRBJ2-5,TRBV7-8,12,CASSLDWGAWDF
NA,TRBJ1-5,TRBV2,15,CASSEQTNSNQPQHF
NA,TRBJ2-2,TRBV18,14,CASSPTGNTGELFF
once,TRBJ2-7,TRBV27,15,CASSLRLGGSYEQYF
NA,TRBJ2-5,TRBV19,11,CASSGGETQYF
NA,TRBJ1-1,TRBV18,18,CASSPLNLAGRLDTEAFF